This T cell receptor beta chain derives from a study of shared clonotypes between healthy human individuals. Findings and caveats of the study: The authors sampled blood alone, and tissue repertoires likely differ. Unshared clonotypes carried lower generation probabilities than those common to all four donors.

All donors were healthy HIV-negative adults lacking recent acute infections or vaccinations. Nashville, Tennessee was home to all donors, each a Caucasian adult. The V gene lost 4 bases and the J gene lost 0 bases, with 15 bases spanning the gap. The germline gives CDR1 KGHSH, CDR2 LQKENI. This CDR3 is 16 amino acids long. Of note for this clone: The antigen is unknown.

Profiled with immunoSEQ multiplex PCR; TCRdb holds only in-frame clones, not every one. The table includes under 600,000 clones, roughly 95% detected once. The clonotype originates from a woman aged 30 to 39 in good health. Sequenced material: naive CD4+ T cells sorted from blood. Subset denoted: CD45RA+ positively selected. The V gene is TRBV18, the J gene TRBJ1-1; D may be TRBD1 (6 bases). CDR3 DNA: TGTGCCAGCTCACTTGGACAGCTTCAATTGAACACTGAAGCTTTCTTT. Amino acid sequence: CASSLGQLQLNTEAFF. Using reference TRBV18 and TRBJ1-1 for the parts outside the CDR3, the full variable domain is NAGVMQNPRHLVRRRGQEARLRCSPMKGHSHVYWYRQLPEEGLKFMVYLQKENIIDESGMPKERFSAEFPKEGPSILRIQQVVRGDSAAYFCASSLGQLQLNTEAFFGQGTRLTVV.